This passage covers 25 T cell receptor beta chains from one sample sequenced in a study of shared clonotypes between healthy human individuals. Some clones are missing from TCRdb's copy, which holds only in-frame ones; the method was immunoSEQ multiplex PCR. The table lists about 490,000 clones, over 70% of them singletons. Sequencing used PBMCs. The receptors shown here come from a woman in her thirties or forties in good health. Some clones in this sample may be carry-over from other donors' samples.

V gene TRBV7-9 combines with J gene TRBJ2-7, with 8 nucleotides matching TRBD2. Germline V gives CDR1 SEHNR, CDR2 FQNEAQ (reference sequence). This CDR3 spans 15 amino acids. V lost 7 bases to trimming and J lost 4 bases; unmatched junction nucleotides: 12. CDR3 bases: TGTGCCAGCACCCCTCTCCCGGGACTAGGGTACGAGCAGTACTTC. It specifies CASTPLPGLGYEQYF.

The gene calls are TRBV5-1 and TRBJ2-2, with 10 bases fitting TRBD1. CDR1 and CDR2 from the germline V gene are SGHRS and YFSETQ. V shed 5 bases and J 3 bases; nucleotides not matched to a gene: 7. The CDR3 spans 16 residues. CDR3 sequence reads: CASSWDGTGDTGELFF. CDR3 DNA sequence: TGCGCCAGCAGTTGGGATGGGACAGGGGACACCGGGGAGCTGTTTTTT.

This clone was observed a handful of times. The rearrangement links TRBV9 to TRBJ2-1, with TRBD1 matching 12 bases. Germline assignment: CDR1 SGDLS and CDR2 YYNGEE. V trimming: 0 bases; J trimming: 12 bases; junction bases outside the gene matches: 7. This CDR3 has 15 residues. CDR3 sequence (DNA): TGTGCCAGCAGCGTAGAGGGGACAGGGGGCAGGGGGCAGTTCTTC. Translated, it gives CASSVEGTGGRGQFF.

The chain has TRBV5-4 and TRBJ1-2; TRBD1 agrees at 9 bases. The CDR3 has 16 residues. After removal of 2 bases from V and 3 bases from J, the junction contained 8 bases not matched to a gene. The V gene's germline CDR1 is SGHNT and CDR2 YYREEE (reference sequence). CDR3 sequence: CASSFGGRDRDYGYTF. The CDR3 nucleotides read TGTGCCAGCAGCTTTGGGGGCCGGGACAGGGACTATGGCTACACCTTC.

The rearrangement uses TRBV7-8 and TRBJ2-5, with D possibly being TRBD1 (5 bases). This CDR3 is 15 amino acids long. Germline-derived CDR1 and CDR2 are SGHVS and FQNEAQ. Trimming removed 2 bases from V and 2 bases from J, with 12 bases in between. CDR3 DNA sequence: TGTGCCAGCAGCTTACGAGCAGGGTGGCAAGAGACCCAGTACTTC. This codes for CASSLRAGWQETQYF.

V is TRBV28 and J is TRBJ2-7; possible D gene TRBD1, 6 bases. The germline V gene encodes CDR1 MDHEN and CDR2 SYDVKM. V dropped 4 bases and J dropped 3 bases, with 13 bases sitting between them. This CDR3 is built from 14 residues. This CDR3 is CASSSNRELYEQYF. The CDR3 DNA reads TGTGCCAGCAGTTCAAACAGGGAACTCTACGAGCAGTACTTC. The variable domain in full, completed from reference TRBV28 and TRBJ2-7, reads DVKVTQSSRYLVKRTGEKVFLECVQDMDHENMFWYRQDPGLGLRLIYFSYDVKMKEKGDIPEGYSVSREKKERFSLILESASTNQTSMYLCASSSNRELYEQYFGPGTRLTVT.

On this clone itself: A far larger clone differs by one base, so this is likely a read error. The V call is TRBV19, the J call TRBJ1-1; a possible D gene is TRBD1 (6 bases). The germline V gene has CDR1 LNHDA and CDR2 SQIVND (reference sequence). The ends were cut back, 7 bases at V and 6 bases at J, with 15 bases in the middle. This CDR3 is built from 13 residues. The CDR3, as DNA: TGTGCCAGTATGGTGAGGGGGACCGCTGAAGCTTTCTTT. This codes for CASMVRGTAEAFF.

Comments on this clone: At one of its ends the junction is not consistent with the germline gene, which may arise from a read error. The chain links TRBV11-1 to TRBJ1-2; D gene ambiguous. This CDR3 region has 15 residues. The germline V gene has CDR1 SGHAT and CDR2 FQDESV (reference sequence). The CDR3 DNA follows: TGCGCCAGCAGCCAAGATCTTCACCTTAACTATGGCTACACCTTC. Translated, it gives CASSQDLHLNYGYTF. Complete variable domain (other parts from reference TRBV11-1 and TRBJ1-2): EAEVAQSPRYKITEKSQAVAFWCDPISGHATLYWYRQILGQGPELLVQFQDESVVDDSQLPKDRFSAERLKGVDSTLKIQPAELGDSAMYLCASSQDLHLNYGYTFGSGTRLTVV.

V usage is TRBV14 and J usage is TRBJ2-7, with 10 bases lining up with TRBD1. The CDR3 spans 15 residues. The junction had 5 bases not matched to a gene; V was cut back by 5 bases and J by 1 base. CDR1 is SGHDN and CDR2 is FVKESK in the germline V gene. CDR3 nucleotide sequence: TGTGCCAGCAGCAAGGACAGGGGGTCATCCTACGAGCAGTACTTC. Its translation is CASSKDRGSSYEQYF.

V gene TRBV7-9 combines with J gene TRBJ2-1; weak D call: TRBD2 (6 bases). The length of the CDR3 is 14 residues. Germline CDR1 is SEHNR and CDR2 is FQNEAQ (reference sequence). V was clipped by 2 bases and J by 8 bases, with 13 bases between them. This CDR3 is CASSLLREGDEQFF. The CDR3 DNA sequence: TGTGCCAGCAGCTTATTGCGGGAAGGGGATGAGCAGTTCTTC.

The chain couples TRBV30 to TRBJ2-3, with 8 bases that match TRBD2. CDR1 GTSNPN and CDR2 SVGIG come from the germline V gene (reference sequence). Losses at the gene ends were 3 bases for V and 4 bases for J; bases not matched to a gene: 9. This CDR3 comprises 15 residues. The CDR3 here is CAWRPGGAAADTQYF. CDR3 coding DNA: TGTGCCTGGAGGCCGGGGGGGGCGGCCGCAGATACGCAGTATTTT.

This clone was seen a single time. With only one base between it and a far larger clone, this is likely a read error. This rearrangement joins TRBV5-4 to TRBJ2-2; D gene ambiguous. This CDR3 region has 15 residues. The germline CDR1 and CDR2 sequences are SGHNT and YYREEE (reference sequence). As DNA, the CDR3 is TGTGCCAGCAGCTTGGGCCTTCCGAACGCCGGGGAGCTGTTTTTT. Translation: CASSLGLPNAGELFF.

J is TRBJ1-2 and V is TRBV28; maybe TRBD1 (5 bases). This CDR3 has 16 residues. The germline V gene encodes CDR1 MDHEN and CDR2 SYDVKM. V lost 1 base, J lost 8 bases, and 20 bases lay in between. The CDR3 is CASSLLPGGSGTGYTF. Here the CDR3 DNA reads TGTGCCAGCAGTTTATTGCCTGGAGGGTCAGGGACCGGCTACACCTTC.

The rearrangement uses TRBV6-4 and TRBJ1-3; 11 bases map to TRBD2. The closer fit of TRBJ2-2 to the DNA end suggests the J call may be wrong. The germline V gene has CDR1 MRHNA and CDR2 SNTAGT. This CDR3 has 14 amino acids. In nucleotides, the CDR3 is TGTGCCAGCAGTGTAGCGGGAGGGACCGGGGAGCTGTTTTTT. Protein product: CASSVAGGTGELFF.

V and J are TRBV5-8 and TRBJ2-1; 10 bases line up with TRBD2. V dropped 0 bases and J dropped 8; count of bases not matched to a gene: 5. CDR1 and CDR2 (germline): SGHTS, YDEGEE. The CDR3 runs 15 residues. CDR3 nucleotides: TGTGCCAGCAGCTTGGGTGCTAGCGGGAGCTATGAGCAGTTCTTC. As protein: CASSLGASGSYEQFF.

This chain connects TRBV11-2 to TRBJ1-1; D is unclear. Trimming took 5 bases from V and 3 from J, leaving 13 bases between them. The length of the CDR3 is 14 residues. Germline V lookup: CDR1 SGHAT, CDR2 FQNNGV. The CDR3 DNA sequence: TGTGCCAGCAGCGCAAATGTTGGGGACACTGAAGCTTTCTTT. This sequence encodes CASSANVGDTEAFF.

This clone was detected only once. The chain combines TRBV4-1 with TRBJ2-7, with TRBD2 matching 7 bases. CDR1 and CDR2 (germline): MGHRA, YSYEKL. The V segment lost 3 bases and the J segment 0 bases; nucleotides outside the gene matches: 8. The CDR3 has 16 residues. The CDR3 nucleotides are TGCGCCAGCAGCCATTTTGGAGCGGGGAGCTCCTACGAGCAGTACTTC. Translating gives CASSHFGAGSSYEQYF.

A remark on this clone: With a far larger clone one base away, a read error is the likely cause. The same CDR3 can be traced to other DNA sequences in this sample. The chain uses TRBV4-1 and TRBJ1-4; D is perhaps TRBD1 (5 bases). This CDR3 contains 19 residues. Germline V gene data show CDR1 as MGHRA and CDR2 as YSYEKL. The CDR3 nucleotides are TGCGCCAGCAGCCAAGATGGTCGCCAGGGCCTTGCAACCAATGAAAAACTGTTTTTT. Protein product: CASSQDGRQGLATNEKLFF.

This clone was counted a few times. A read error is the likely source, as a far larger clone sits one nucleotide away. Within the sample, other DNA sequences also encode this same CDR3. The V and J genes are TRBV29-1 and TRBJ1-1; D is perhaps TRBD1 (6 bases). In germline, CDR1 is SQVTM, CDR2 ANQGSEA. The CDR3 consists of 12 residues. CDR3 in DNA: TGTAGCGTTGAAAAGGGGGGAACTGAAGCTTTCTTT. Translation: CSVEKGGTEAFF.

This clone was seen many times. This sample also contains other DNA sequences that code for the same CDR3. V and J are TRBV6-1 and TRBJ1-5; TRBD1 is a possible D gene (6 bases). This CDR3 spans 14 amino acids. Trimming removed 8 bases at V and 6 bases at J, with 17 bases between. Germline-derived CDR1 and CDR2 are MNHNS and SASEGT. CDR3 protein: CASAPEGGVQPQHF. As DNA, the CDR3 is TGTGCCAGCGCCCCCGAGGGGGGGGTTCAGCCCCAGCATTTT.

This clone was picked up many times. The J gene is TRBJ2-5, the V gene TRBV28; D is perhaps TRBD2 (6 bases). Trimming removed 6 bases from V and 2 bases from J, with 16 bases in between. The germline V gene has CDR1 MDHEN and CDR2 SYDVKM. The CDR3 contains 15 residues. CDR3 in amino acids: CASRIPGSRQETQYF. CDR3 sequence (DNA): TGTGCCAGCAGGATCCCCGGGAGTAGACAAGAGACCCAGTACTTC.

This clone has a single count. The chain joins TRBV5-4 to TRBJ2-3; no reliable D call. Germline V gene sequence: CDR1 SGHNT, CDR2 YYREEE (reference sequence). V was clipped by 2 bases and J by 0 bases, with 10 bases between them. The CDR3 is 15 residues long. For the CDR3, the DNA is TGTGCCAGCAGCTTAACTCGACGGAGCACAGATACGCAGTATTTT. It codes for CASSLTRRSTDTQYF.

This clone was counted between two and nine times. A single base is all that separates this from a far larger clone, so a read error is likely. The chain couples TRBV10-2 to TRBJ2-2, with TRBD1 as a possible D gene (5 bases). The CDR3 is made up of 14 amino acids. The germline V gene has CDR1 WSHSY and CDR2 SAAADI. V was trimmed by 7 bases and J by 6 bases, leaving 15 bases between them. As DNA, the CDR3 is TGCGCCAGCAAGAAGGACACCAACGCCGGGGAGCTGTTTTTT. Amino acid sequence: CASKKDTNAGELFF.

The chain recombines TRBV4-1 with TRBJ2-1, with D perhaps matching TRBD1 or TRBD2 (5 bases each). CDR3 length: 16 amino acids. Trimming took off 6 bases at V and 0 bases at J, with 15 bases between the two ends. CDR1 is MGHRA and CDR2 is YSYEKL in the germline V gene. CDR3 region: CASSYPGTNSYNEQFF. DNA of the CDR3: TGCGCCAGCAGTTACCCCGGGACCAACTCCTACAATGAGCAGTTCTTC.

The chain links TRBV15 to TRBJ2-1; TRBD2 might be the D (6 bases). Trimming stripped 0 bases from V and 3 bases from J, with 12 bases between. This CDR3 is built from 16 residues. Germline lookup yields CDR1 LNHNV and CDR2 YYDKDF (reference sequence). The CDR3 here is CATSRERAGLYNEQFF. Written as DNA, the CDR3 is TGTGCCACCAGCAGAGAAAGGGCGGGACTCTACAATGAGCAGTTCTTC.